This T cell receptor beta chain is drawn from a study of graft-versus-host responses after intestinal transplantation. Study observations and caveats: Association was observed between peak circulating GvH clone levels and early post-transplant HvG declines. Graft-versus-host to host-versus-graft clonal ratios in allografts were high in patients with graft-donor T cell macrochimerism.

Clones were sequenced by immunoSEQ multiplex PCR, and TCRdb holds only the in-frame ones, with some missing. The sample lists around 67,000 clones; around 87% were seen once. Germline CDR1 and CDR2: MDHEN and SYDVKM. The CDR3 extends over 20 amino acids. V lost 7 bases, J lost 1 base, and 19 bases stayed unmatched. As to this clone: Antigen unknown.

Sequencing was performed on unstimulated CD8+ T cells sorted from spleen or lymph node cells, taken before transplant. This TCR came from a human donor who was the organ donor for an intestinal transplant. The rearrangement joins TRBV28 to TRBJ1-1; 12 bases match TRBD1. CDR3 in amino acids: CASKLLQSGTGGFPNTEAFF. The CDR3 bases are TGTGCCAGCAAGCTCCTCCAGTCGGGGACAGGGGGCTTCCCGAACACTGAAGCTTTCTTT.